The 27 T cell receptor beta chains given below trace back to one sample, sequenced in a study of OX40 agonist ivuxolimab in advanced cancers. TCRdb keeps only in-frame clones here, not all; method: immunoSEQ multiplex PCR. This table holds about 91,000 clones, about 85% found once. The specimen comprised CD4+ or CD8+ T cells sorted from blood, sampled in a trial of the OX40 agonist ivuxolimab. Receptors originate from an adult with an advanced solid tumor such as melanoma, head and neck, liver or kidney cancer.

The chain recombines TRBV6-6 with TRBJ1-6; D gene unclear. Germline CDR1 and CDR2: MNHNY and SVGAGI (reference sequence). The CDR3 is 12 residues long. The ends were cut back, 2 bases at V and 10 bases at J, with 6 bases in the middle. The CDR3 loop is CASSYPESPLHF. The CDR3 nucleotides read TGTGCCAGCAGTTACCCGGAATCACCCCTCCACTTT.

The chain links TRBV7-2 to TRBJ2-5; 12 bases map to TRBD2. CDR1 and CDR2 from the germline V gene are SGHTA and FQGNSA. V lost 5 bases, J lost 1 base, and 5 bases stayed unmatched. The CDR3 has 16 amino acids. Written as DNA, the CDR3 is TGTGCCAGCAGCCCCCGACTAGCGGGGGCCCAAGAGACCCAGTACTTC. Translating gives CASSPRLAGAQETQYF.

The J gene is TRBJ2-2, the V gene TRBV2; perhaps D is TRBD1 or TRBD2 (5 bases each). This CDR3 region has 15 residues. Trimming shortened V by 3 bases and J by 4 bases, and 12 bases separated the two germline ends. CDR1 is SNHLY and CDR2 is FYNNEI in the germline V gene. The DNA of the CDR3 is TGTGCCAGCAGTGATGAGGGGCCCAGCACCGGGGAGCTGTTTTTT. Amino acid sequence: CASSDEGPSTGELFF.

The chain recombines TRBV7-6 with TRBJ2-3; 8 bases are a match to TRBD2. Germline trimming cut 5 bases from V and 5 bases from J; bases unmatched to any gene: 9. Germline CDR1 is SGHVS and CDR2 is FNYEAQ. This CDR3 is 15 amino acids long. CDR3 sequence: CASSKTGGAVDTQYF. For the CDR3, the DNA is TGTGCCAGCAGCAAAACCGGGGGGGCGGTAGATACGCAGTATTTT.

The genes are TRBV15 and TRBJ1-1; the match to TRBD1 covers 9 bases. CDR1 and CDR2 (germline): LNHNV, YYDKDF (reference sequence). V trimming: 3 bases; J trimming: 5 bases; junction bases outside the gene matches: 7. This CDR3 comprises 15 residues. CDR3 loop: CATSRVQGAETEAFF. CDR3 nucleotides: TGTGCCACCAGCAGGGTACAGGGGGCGGAGACTGAAGCTTTCTTT.

The chain uses TRBV2 and TRBJ1-4; 8 nucleotides match TRBD1. The CDR3 has 14 amino acids. Germline V gives CDR1 SNHLY, CDR2 FYNNEI. The trim removed 6 bases at V and 7 bases at J, leaving 7 bases unmatched. This CDR3 reads CASRRLGTGEKLFF. CDR3 coding DNA: TGTGCCAGCAGGAGGCTGGGGACAGGTGAAAAACTGTTTTTT.

The chain is built from TRBV6-6 and TRBJ1-2, with D possibly matching TRBD1 (5 bases). Germline V gives CDR1 MNHNY, CDR2 SVGAGI (reference sequence). Trimming shortened V by 0 bases and J by 5 bases, and 13 bases separated the two germline ends. The CDR3 runs to 15 residues. The CDR3 DNA reads TGTGCCAGCAGTTACTCGGCTGGGGGATATTATGGCTACACCTTC. It encodes CASSYSAGGYYGYTF.

This clone was recorded once. The genes are TRBV5-4 and TRBJ2-5, with D unresolved. V was trimmed by 0 bases and J by 5 bases, leaving 5 bases between them. There are 12 residues in the CDR3. In germline, CDR1 is SGHNT, CDR2 YYREEE (reference sequence). The chain's CDR3 is CASSLVGETQYF. The CDR3 nucleotides read TGTGCCAGCAGCTTGGTAGGCGAGACCCAGTACTTC.

The chain has TRBV28 and TRBJ2-6; TRBD1 might be the D (5 bases). Trimming left V 6 bases short and J 0 bases short, with 12 bases between. Germline loops: CDR1 MDHEN, CDR2 SYDVKM. The length of the CDR3 is 16 residues. The CDR3 protein is CASSRIQVSGANVLTF. DNA for the CDR3: TGTGCCAGCAGCCGTATACAGGTCTCTGGGGCCAACGTCCTGACTTTC.

The chain links TRBV7-8 to TRBJ1-2; D gene unclear. The germline V gene has CDR1 SGHVS and CDR2 FQNEAQ. The CDR3 runs 14 residues. The ends were cut back, 5 bases at V and 4 bases at J, with 14 bases in the middle. In nucleotides, the CDR3 is TGTGCCAGCAGCCAAGGAGGCAGAACCTATGGCTACACCTTC. Protein: CASSQGGRTYGYTF.

The genes are TRBV21-1 and TRBJ1-2; the table's D call TRBD1 went unverified against the DNA. TRBV21-1 is a pseudogene. CDR3 length equals 15 residues. CDR3 sequence (DNA): TGTGCCAGCAGCAAAGGGACAGGGAGGGGCTATGGCTACACCTTC. As protein: CASSKGTGRGYGYTF.

The V call is TRBV28, the J call TRBJ2-1, with a weak D call TRBD1 (5 bases). The CDR3 totals 16 residues. Trimming stripped 8 bases from V and 2 bases from J, with 19 bases between. CDR1 and CDR2 from the germline V gene are MDHEN and SYDVKM. The CDR3 coding sequence is TGTGCCAGCGCTTTCCCAGGGATTGAACCCTACAATGAGCAGTTCTTC. Amino acids: CASAFPGIEPYNEQFF. Combining the CDR3 with reference TRBV28 and TRBJ2-1 gives the whole variable domain DVKVTQSSRYLVKRTGEKVFLECVQDMDHENMFWYRQDPGLGLRLIYFSYDVKMKEKGDIPEGYSVSREKKERFSLILESASTNQTSMYLCASAFPGIEPYNEQFFGPGTRLTVL.

V and J are TRBV6-5 and TRBJ1-1, with D possibly matching TRBD1 (6 bases). In germline, CDR1 is MNHEY, CDR2 SVGAGI. The length of the CDR3 is 15 residues. Trimming shortened V by 4 bases and J by 3 bases, and 15 bases separated the two germline ends. CDR3: CASSSPQGPYTEAFF. CDR3 DNA: TGTGCCAGCAGTTCGCCCCAGGGGCCCTACACTGAAGCTTTCTTT.

This clone is a singleton in its sample. The chain employs TRBV28 and TRBJ2-7; weak D call: TRBD1 (6 bases). Trimming removed 3 bases from V and 0 bases from J, with 12 bases in between. This CDR3 has 15 residues. The germline V gene has CDR1 MDHEN and CDR2 SYDVKM. The chain's CDR3 is CASSLVDRSSYEQYF. The CDR3 bases are TGTGCCAGCAGTTTGGTCGACAGGAGCTCCTACGAGCAGTACTTC.

This chain links TRBV7-2 with TRBJ1-2; perhaps TRBD1 as D (5 bases). V shed 6 bases and J shed 4 bases, with 15 bases lying between them. The CDR3 loop spans 14 amino acids. Germline CDR1 reads SGHTA; CDR2 reads FQGNSA. The CDR3 nucleotides read TGTGCCAGCAGGCCACCAGGGTACTCCTATGGCTACACCTTC. It translates to CASRPPGYSYGYTF. The full variable domain, its missing parts supplied by reference TRBV7-2 and TRBJ1-2, is GAGVSQSPSNKVTEKGKDVELRCDPISGHTALYWYRQSLGQGLEFLIYFQGNSAPDKSGLPSDRFSAERTGGSVSTLTIQRTQQEDSAVYLCASRPPGYSYGYTFGSGTRLTVV.

The J gene is TRBJ2-5, the V gene TRBV7-2; possible D gene TRBD1, 8 bases. Germline assignment: CDR1 SGHTA and CDR2 FQGNSA. The germline V and J ends were trimmed by 5 bases and 5 bases, with 15 bases remaining between them. The CDR3 loop spans 14 amino acids. CDR3 coding DNA: TGTGCCAGCAGCCACGGACAGGGAGGGGAGACCCAGTACTTC. Residues: CASSHGQGGETQYF.

This chain links TRBV5-6 with TRBJ2-2, with 11 nucleotides matching TRBD1. The CDR3 is made up of 17 amino acids. CDR1 is SGHDT and CDR2 is YYEEEE in the germline V gene. J was trimmed by 9 bases and V by 4 bases; bases with no gene match: 14. This chain's CDR3 is CASSVGVGQGAHRELFF. The DNA of the CDR3 is TGTGCCAGCAGCGTGGGGGTTGGACAGGGGGCCCACAGGGAGCTGTTTTTT.

J is TRBJ2-5 and V is TRBV11-3; no clear D. V was pared by 5 bases and J by 3 bases, with 10 bases between. This CDR3 spans 13 amino acids. Germline CDR1 is SGHNT and CDR2 is YENEEA. As DNA, the CDR3 is TGTGCCAGCAGCCAGTCGTGGAAAGAGACCCAGTACTTC. Encoded protein: CASSQSWKETQYF.

The V call is TRBV5-4, the J call TRBJ2-1; perhaps TRBD2 as D (6 bases). The CDR3 sequence is 15 residues long. Germline CDR1 is SGHNT and CDR2 is YYREEE (reference sequence). Trimming took off 0 bases at V and 0 bases at J, with 7 bases between the two ends. The CDR3 region is CASSLGEASYNEQFF. CDR3 nucleotide sequence: TGTGCCAGCAGCTTGGGGGAGGCCTCCTACAATGAGCAGTTCTTC. Combining the CDR3 with reference TRBV5-4 and TRBJ2-1 gives the whole variable domain ETGVTQSPTHLIKTRGQQVTLRCSSQSGHNTVSWYQQALGQGPQFIFQYYREEENGRGNFPPRFSGLQFPNYSSELNVNALELDDSALYLCASSLGEASYNEQFFGPGTRLTVL.

The chain joins TRBV18 to TRBJ1-1, with 7 bases matching TRBD1. CDR1 is KGHSH and CDR2 is LQKENI in the germline V gene. With V trimmed by 3 bases and J by 1 base, 2 bases remained unmatched. This CDR3 region has 14 residues. CDR3 region: CASSPSGGNTEAFF. The CDR3 bases are TGTGCCAGCTCACCTTCAGGGGGGAACACTGAAGCTTTCTTT.

This chain links TRBV27 with TRBJ1-6; D remains unclear. This CDR3 has 15 residues. V was cut by 2 bases and J by 9 bases, with 14 bases left in between. The germline V gene encodes CDR1 MNHEY and CDR2 SMNVEV (reference sequence). The chain's CDR3 is CASSLEGIIGSPLHF. CDR3 DNA sequence: TGTGCCAGCAGTTTAGAAGGGATCATCGGTTCACCCCTCCACTTT.

The chain combines TRBV5-1 with TRBJ1-1; a weak D match, TRBD1 (5 bases). Trimming pared 3 bases from V and 1 base from J, leaving 10 bases between. The CDR3 has 14 residues. The germline CDR1 and CDR2 sequences are SGHRS and YFSETQ. CDR3 sequence: CASSSGTANTEAFF. As DNA, the CDR3 is TGCGCCAGCAGCTCTGGGACCGCGAACACTGAAGCTTTCTTT.

The chain is built from TRBV27 and TRBJ2-3; D perhaps matches TRBD2 (6 bases). Looked up from germline, CDR1 is MNHEY and CDR2 is SMNVEV (reference sequence). Trimming took 2 bases from V and 6 from J, leaving 12 bases between them. CDR3 size: 14 residues. CDR3 in DNA: TGTGCCAGCAGTTTACGGGGGTGGGGTGATACGCAGTATTTT. This translates into CASSLRGWGDTQYF.

This chain connects TRBV4-2 to TRBJ2-5, with D possibly being TRBD1 or TRBD2 (5 bases each). The V gene's germline CDR1 is LGHNA and CDR2 YNFKEQ. CDR3 length: 14 residues. The ends were cut back, 1 base at V and 5 bases at J, with 11 bases in the middle. CDR3 bases: TGTGCCAGCAGCCAAGCGCCCGAGGGGGAGACCCAGTACTTC. It is translated as CASSQAPEGETQYF.

This clone was seen a handful of times. The gene calls are TRBV28 and TRBJ2-7; D might be TRBD2 (6 bases). Germline assignment: CDR1 MDHEN and CDR2 SYDVKM. Trimming removed 5 bases from V and 6 bases from J, with 17 bases in between. The CDR3 spans 14 residues. CDR3 DNA: TGTGCCAGCAGTACCAACAACCAGGGAGGCGAGCAGTACGTC. Its protein is CASSTNNQGGEQYV.

The chain is built from TRBV9 and TRBJ2-7; no clear D gene. Germline loops: CDR1 SGDLS, CDR2 YYNGEE. Trimming removed 3 bases from V and 3 bases from J, with 7 bases in between. The CDR3 consists of 12 residues. The CDR3 DNA follows: TGTGCCAGCAGCGCCGACGGCTACGAGCAGTACTTC. Its protein product is CASSADGYEQYF.

The chain uses TRBV29-1 and TRBJ2-3; 7 bases are a match to TRBD1. The CDR3 contains 15 residues. CDR1 and CDR2 from the germline V gene are SQVTM and ANQGSEA. Germline trimming cut 6 bases from V and 5 bases from J; bases unmatched to any gene: 14. CDR3 sequence reads: CSVWAGTADGDTQYF. For the CDR3, the DNA is TGCAGCGTGTGGGCCGGGACAGCAGACGGAGATACGCAGTATTTT.